This entry lists 15 T cell receptor beta chains sequenced from one sample in a study of T cell responses to AZD1222 COVID-19 vaccine. The table came from immunoSEQ multiplex PCR; TCRdb's copy has only in-frame clones and leaves some out. The sample consists of around 130,000 clones, about 89% of them appearing once. The source was peripheral blood, collected 28 days after the second AZD1222 dose. The receptors here all came from an adult who received the AZD1222 COVID-19 vaccine.

This sequence joins TRBV15 and TRBJ2-7; possibly TRBD1 for D (6 bases). In germline, CDR1 is LNHNV, CDR2 YYDKDF (reference sequence). V was cut by 0 bases and J by 2 bases, with 11 bases left in between. This CDR3 region has 15 residues. Here the CDR3 reads CATSRDLQGPYEQYF. The CDR3 coding sequence is TGTGCCACCAGCAGAGATTTACAGGGACCCTACGAGCAGTACTTC.

The rearrangement joins TRBV6-5 to TRBJ1-3; no clear D. The CDR3 has 11 amino acids. The V gene's germline CDR1 is MNHEY and CDR2 SVGAGI. V was clipped by 2 bases and J by 6 bases, with 2 bases between them. In DNA, the CDR3 is TGTGCCAGCAGTTACCTAAACACCATATATTTT. Translating it yields CASSYLNTIYF.

The J gene is TRBJ1-2, the V gene TRBV18; D is undetermined. This CDR3 spans 15 amino acids. Germline V gene lookup returns CDR1 KGHSH and CDR2 LQKENI. The germline V and J ends were trimmed by 0 bases and 0 bases, with 8 bases remaining between them. CDR3 bases: TGTGCCAGCTCACCACCGTCTACGACTAACTATGGCTACACCTTC. Amino acids: CASSPPSTTNYGYTF.

This chain joins TRBV7-6 and TRBJ1-3, with a weak D call TRBD1 (5 bases). The V and J ends lost 4 bases and 6 bases respectively, with 13 bases between them. The CDR3 loop spans 14 amino acids. CDR1 is SGHVS and CDR2 is FNYEAQ in the germline V gene. The DNA for the CDR3 is TGTGCCAGCAGCTCCCTCGGGGACCTAAACACCATATATTTT. Translation gives CASSSLGDLNTIYF. The full variable domain, in which reference TRBV7-6 and TRBJ1-3 provide the parts outside the CDR3, is GAGVSQSPRYKVTKRGQDVALRCDPISGHVSLYWYRQALGQGPEFLTYFNYEAQQDKSGLPNDRFSAERPEGSISTLTIQRTEQRDSAMYRCASSSLGDLNTIYFGEGSWLTVV.

The V and J genes are TRBV12-5 and TRBJ1-6; 7 bases are a match to TRBD1. Per the germline V gene, CDR1 is LGHNT and CDR2 is FRNRAP. V was clipped by 6 bases and J by 1 base; unmatched bases: 6. The CDR3 runs 16 residues. The CDR3 is CASGPDRASYNSPLHF. CDR3 coding DNA: TGTGCTAGTGGGCCCGACAGGGCGTCCTATAATTCACCCCTCCACTTT.

This clone was observed a single time. This chain uses TRBV7-9 with TRBJ1-1; D is unresolved. Germline V gives CDR1 SEHNR, CDR2 FQNEAQ (reference sequence). This CDR3 has 13 residues. V lost 2 bases and J lost 3, with 7 bases in between. The DNA of the CDR3 is TGTGCCAGCAGCTTAATCGGGGACACTGAAGCTTTCTTT. It encodes CASSLIGDTEAFF.

CDR3 coding DNA: TGTGCCAGCAGTTTGTCCATGGGGACCGTCAATGGCTACACCTTC. Protein sequence: CASSLSMGTVNGYTF. The chain couples TRBV27 to TRBJ1-2; weak D call: TRBD1 (5 bases). The CDR3 sequence is 15 residues long. Trimming shortened V by 3 bases and J by 6 bases, and 17 bases separated the two germline ends. Germline V gene sequence: CDR1 MNHEY, CDR2 SMNVEV (reference sequence).

The gene calls are TRBV4-3 and TRBJ1-5, with D possibly being TRBD1 (5 bases). Trimming shortened V by 0 bases and J by 9 bases, and 15 bases separated the two germline ends. The CDR3 is made up of 15 amino acids. Germline CDR1 and CDR2: LGHNA and YSLEER. CDR3 sequence: CASSQDLGGLWPQHF. CDR3 bases: TGCGCCAGCAGCCAAGATCTTGGGGGACTTTGGCCCCAGCATTTT.

In this sample, this clone turned up once. The CDR3 sequence is CSVENGYEQYF. The CDR3 DNA sequence: TGCAGCGTTGAAAACGGCTACGAGCAGTACTTC. This chain joins TRBV29-1 and TRBJ2-7, with unresolved D. The CDR3 is 11 amino acids. Germline V gene data show CDR1 as SQVTM and CDR2 as ANQGSEA. Trimming shortened V by 2 bases and J by 3 bases, and 5 bases separated the two germline ends.

This clone was seen just once. The V call is TRBV19, the J call TRBJ1-4, with 12 bases lining up with TRBD1. This CDR3 comprises 14 residues. J was trimmed by 8 bases and V by 7 bases; bases with no gene match: 5. From germline, CDR1 is LNHDA and CDR2 SQIVND (reference sequence). This CDR3 reads CASKGQGAREKLFF. The DNA of the CDR3 is TGTGCCAGTAAGGGACAGGGGGCGCGAGAAAAACTGTTTTTT.

The gene calls are TRBV6-5 and TRBJ1-2, with D possibly TRBD1 on 5 matching bases. Trimming cost V 5 bases and J 3 bases, with 13 bases left between them. Looked up from germline, CDR1 is MNHEY and CDR2 is SVGAGI. This CDR3 spans 14 amino acids. CDR3 amino acids: CASSIRDGHYGYTF. The CDR3 coding sequence is TGTGCCAGCAGTATCCGGGACGGACACTATGGCTACACCTTC.

V gene TRBV25-1 combines with J gene TRBJ1-2, with D tentatively TRBD1 (5 bases). Per germline, CDR1 MGHDK and CDR2 SYGVNS. V was pared by 10 bases and J by 5 bases, with 20 bases between. This CDR3 is built from 14 residues. CDR3 bases: TGTGCCACCCGCCCAGCAGGGTCGGGATATGGCTACACCTTC. It yields the protein CATRPAGSGYGYTF.

This clone appeared a single time. The chain couples TRBV30 to TRBJ2-5; D may be TRBD1 or TRBD2 (7 bases each). With 2 bases removed from V and 2 bases from J, the gap between germline ends came to 12 bases. CDR1 and CDR2 (germline): GTSNPN, SVGIG (reference sequence). The CDR3 is 14 residues long. The CDR3 sequence is CAWSQGGAQETQYF. The CDR3 bases are TGTGCCTGGAGTCAGGGGGGGGCTCAAGAGACCCAGTACTTC. The whole variable domain, filled in from reference TRBV30 and TRBJ2-5, reads SQTIHQWPATLVQPVGSPLSLECTVEGTSNPNLYWYRQAAGRGLQLLFYSVGIGQISSEVPQNLSASRPQDRQFILSSKKLLLSDSGFYLCAWSQGGAQETQYFGPGTRLLVL.

The chain is built from TRBV5-1 and TRBJ1-5; no reliable D call. The V and J ends lost 4 bases and 2 bases respectively, with 7 bases between them. This CDR3 spans 13 amino acids. Germline CDR1 and CDR2: SGHRS and YFSETQ. The CDR3 region is CASSPEGNQPQHF. CDR3 coding DNA: TGCGCCAGCAGCCCGGAGGGCAATCAGCCCCAGCATTTT.

The rearrangement uses TRBV19 and TRBJ1-2; no firm D call. Germline CDR1 reads LNHDA; CDR2 reads SQIVND (reference sequence). This CDR3 spans 13 amino acids. V dropped 5 bases and J dropped 1 base, with 8 bases sitting between them. The CDR3 here is CASSLQVNYGYTF. CDR3 nucleotide sequence: TGTGCCAGTAGTCTCCAGGTTAACTATGGCTACACCTTC.